This TCR beta chain was recorded in a study of T cells in women clearing cervical HPV infection. General study results and limits: Controls had more TRBV6-7 (about 0.16%) than cases (about 0.11%).

Generated by immunoSEQ multiplex PCR, the TCRdb table keeps only in-frame clones and is missing some. This sample's clone table lists about 35,000 clones. Concerning this clone: What it binds is unknown. The read ends 3 residues before the CDR3 terminus; that terminus is restored from the germline J gene.

The CDR3 contains 14 residues. Germline V gene sequence: CDR1 SGHKS, CDR2 YYEKEE (reference sequence). The sequenced material came from blood buffy coat. The TCR was taken from a woman aged 18-70 years with a cervical HPV16 infection that either progressed to CIN3+ or cleared (not recorded which). J is TRBJ1-4 and V is TRBV5-5; TRBD1 matches 8 bases. CDR3 protein: CASSFTGGNSPLFF. The DNA read from the CDR3 is TGTGCCAGCAGCTTCACAGGGGGTAATTCACCA.